These 15 T cell receptor beta chains were sequenced from one sample in a study of long-term antiretroviral therapy in people with HIV. Samples were assayed with immunoSEQ v3.0 at survey level. Data came from immunoSEQ multiplex PCR; TCRdb stores just in-frame clones and leaves some out. The sample lists over 35,000 clones; 80% were seen once. The specimen was unsorted PBMCs, collected 3.4 years after starting antiretroviral therapy. All receptors come from a young man with HIV.

This chain joins TRBV11-2 and TRBJ2-5, with D possibly TRBD1 on 6 matching bases. This CDR3 spans 16 amino acids. V gave up 3 bases and J gave up 1 base, with 15 bases separating them. Germline V gene data show CDR1 as SGHAT and CDR2 as FQNNGV. CDR3 nucleotide sequence: TGTGCCAGCAGCTTCCGGAAAACAGGGCTCCAAGAGACCCAGTACTTC. It specifies CASSFRKTGLQETQYF.

The CDR3 reads CASSIVPGVSGNTIYF. As DNA, the CDR3 is TGTGCCAGTAGTATAGTTCCAGGCGTCTCTGGAAACACCATATATTTT. The J gene is TRBJ1-3, the V gene TRBV19; D not certain. The germline gives CDR1 LNHDA, CDR2 SQIVND (reference sequence). There are 16 residues in the CDR3. With 1 base removed from V and 0 bases from J, the gap between germline ends came to 10 bases.

This clone has just a few counts. V is TRBV19 and J is TRBJ1-5, with a tentative D call TRBD1 (6 bases). The CDR3 is 14 residues long. With 4 bases removed from V and 3 bases from J, the gap between germline ends came to 10 bases. Germline CDR1 is LNHDA and CDR2 is SQIVND (reference sequence). The CDR3 is CASSTGQPNQPQHF. CDR3 nucleotides: TGTGCCAGTAGTACCGGACAGCCCAATCAGCCCCAGCATTTT.

The chain uses TRBV14 and TRBJ2-7; 9 positions agree with TRBD1. Trimming took 4 bases from V and 4 from J; bases not matched to a gene: 8. The CDR3 has 15 residues. Germline CDR1 SGHDN, CDR2 FVKESK. The DNA of the CDR3 is TGTGCCAGCAGCCTTCCGGGACAGGGAAGATACGAGCAGTACTTC. Its translation is CASSLPGQGRYEQYF. Using reference TRBV14 and TRBJ2-7 for the parts outside the CDR3, the full variable domain is EAGVTQFPSHSVIEKGQTVTLRCDPISGHDNLYWYRRVMGKEIKFLLHFVKESKQDESGMPNNRFLAERTGGTYSTLKVQPAELEDSGVYFCASSLPGQGRYEQYFGPGTRLTVT.

CDR3 nucleotide sequence: TGCGCCAGCAGCTGGACAGCGGGAGGGCAGAATGAGCAGTTCTTC. Its protein product is CASSWTAGGQNEQFF. The chain links TRBV5-1 to TRBJ2-1; TRBD2 matches at 10 bases. V dropped 3 bases and J dropped 7; count of bases not matched to a gene: 7. Germline loops: CDR1 SGHRS, CDR2 YFSETQ. This CDR3 contains 15 residues. The full variable domain, with the rest looked up from reference TRBV5-1 and TRBJ2-1, is KAGVTQTPRYLIKTRGQQVTLSCSPISGHRSVSWYQQTPGQGLQFLFEYFSETQRNKGNFPGRFSGRQFSNSRSEMNVSTLELGDSALYLCASSWTAGGQNEQFFGPGTRLTVL.

This chain links TRBV5-1 with TRBJ1-2, with no clear D. CDR3 length equals 12 residues. CDR1 and CDR2 from the germline V gene are SGHRS and YFSETQ. V lost 4 bases, J lost 1 base, and 5 bases lay in between. The CDR3 spells CASSPNNYGYTF. The CDR3 bases are TGCGCCAGCAGCCCAAATAACTATGGCTACACCTTC.

This clone was observed a single time. This rearrangement joins TRBV15 to TRBJ2-7, with TRBD1 matching 7 bases. J lost 0 bases, V lost 1 base, and 6 bases had no gene match. The CDR3 has 16 amino acids. Looked up from germline, CDR1 is LNHNV and CDR2 is YYDKDF (reference sequence). CDR3 DNA sequence: TGTGCCACCAGCAGAGGAACAGGGGCTAGCTCCTACGAGCAGTACTTC. The encoded protein is CATSRGTGASSYEQYF.

This chain joins TRBV27 and TRBJ2-7, with D possibly TRBD1 on 6 matching bases. CDR1 and CDR2 from the germline V gene are MNHEY and SMNVEV (reference sequence). Trimming pared 5 bases from V and 3 bases from J, leaving 11 bases between. This CDR3 region has 13 residues. CDR3: CASSATGGYEQYF. DNA of the CDR3: TGTGCCAGCAGTGCGACAGGTGGCTACGAGCAGTACTTC.

This clone was counted between two and nine times. The chain has TRBV5-1 and TRBJ2-3; 7 bases match TRBD2. With 3 bases clipped from V and 4 bases from J, the junction kept 8 bases outside the gene matches. This CDR3 has 15 residues. Germline assignment: CDR1 SGHRS and CDR2 YFSETQ. DNA for the CDR3: TGCGCCAGCAGCTCTGGGGGAGGGTGGGCAGATACGCAGTATTTT. Translating gives CASSSGGGWADTQYF.

The V gene is TRBV6-6, the J gene TRBJ2-1, with a tentative D call TRBD1 (6 bases). Trimming pared 4 bases from V and 5 bases from J, leaving 9 bases between. The CDR3 sequence is 13 residues long. Germline loops: CDR1 MNHNY, CDR2 SVGAGI (reference sequence). In nucleotides, the CDR3 is TGTGCCAGCAGTTTACAGGGCCACAATGAGCAGTTCTTC. Residues: CASSLQGHNEQFF.

This clone occurred once. CDR3 nucleotides: TGTGCCAGCAGCTACACCATCTACGAGCAGTACTTC. Translation: CASSYTIYEQYF. The chain carries TRBV7-9 and TRBJ2-7; D not resolved. Per the germline V gene, CDR1 is SEHNR and CDR2 is FQNEAQ (reference sequence). The V end was cut by 4 bases, the J end by 3 bases, with 7 bases between. The CDR3 sequence is 12 residues long.

This chain links TRBV27 with TRBJ1-1, with a weak D call TRBD1 (6 bases). V lost 9 bases and J 1 base, leaving 21 bases between the germline ends. This CDR3 contains 16 residues. From germline, CDR1 is MNHEY and CDR2 SMNVEV (reference sequence). The CDR3 DNA reads TGTGCCAGAGAGGGCGACAGGTGGAAGACGAACACTGAAGCTTTCTTT. Its protein is CAREGDRWKTNTEAFF.

This sequence joins TRBV5-8 and TRBJ2-7; the match to TRBD2 covers 7 bases. Germline CDR1 and CDR2: SGHTS and YDEGEE. This CDR3 is 13 amino acids long. Germline trimming cut 4 bases from V and 9 bases from J; bases unmatched to any gene: 10. The CDR3 loop is CASSAGPGRAQYF. In DNA, the CDR3 is TGTGCCAGCAGCGCAGGACCAGGGAGGGCGCAGTACTTC.

This chain joins TRBV16 and TRBJ2-7; D is unresolved. Trimming removed 6 bases from V and 4 bases from J, with 16 bases in between. This CDR3 contains 14 residues. CDR1 KGHSY and CDR2 FQNENV come from the germline V gene. Here the CDR3 DNA reads TGTGCCAGCAGTCCAGTTACTGATATTTACGAGCAGTACTTC. Protein sequence: CASSPVTDIYEQYF.

The chain combines TRBV5-1 with TRBJ1-2; maybe TRBD1 (5 bases). V was cut by 2 bases and J by 3 bases, with 11 bases left in between. The V gene's germline CDR1 is SGHRS and CDR2 YFSETQ. This CDR3 comprises 14 residues. CDR3 coding DNA: TGCGCCAGCAGCTTTCGGGACGGAGACTATGGCTACACCTTC. As protein: CASSFRDGDYGYTF. Using reference TRBV5-1 and TRBJ1-2 for the parts outside the CDR3, the full variable domain is KAGVTQTPRYLIKTRGQQVTLSCSPISGHRSVSWYQQTPGQGLQFLFEYFSETQRNKGNFPGRFSGRQFSNSRSEMNVSTLELGDSALYLCASSFRDGDYGYTFGSGTRLTVV.